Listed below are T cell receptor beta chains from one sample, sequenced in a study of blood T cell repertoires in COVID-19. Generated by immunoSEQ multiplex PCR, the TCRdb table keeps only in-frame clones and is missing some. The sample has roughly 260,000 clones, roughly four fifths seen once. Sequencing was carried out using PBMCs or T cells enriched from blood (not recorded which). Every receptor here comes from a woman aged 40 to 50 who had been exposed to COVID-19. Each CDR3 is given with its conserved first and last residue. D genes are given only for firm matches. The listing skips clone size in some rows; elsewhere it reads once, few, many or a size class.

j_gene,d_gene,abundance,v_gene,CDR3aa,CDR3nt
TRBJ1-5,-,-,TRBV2,CASSYSRDNQPQHF,TGTGCCAGCAGTTACAGCCGGGACAATCAGCCCCAGCATTTT
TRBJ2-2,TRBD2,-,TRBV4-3,CASSQETLAGLNTGELFF,TGCGCCAGCAGCCAAGAAACGCTAGCGGGGTTGAACACCGGGGAGCTGTTTTTT
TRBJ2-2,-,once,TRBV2,CASSAQGTGELFF,TGTGCCAGCAGTGCCCAGGGCACCGGGGAGCTGTTTTTT
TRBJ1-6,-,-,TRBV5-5,CASSWTGGNSPLHF,TGTGCCAGCAGTTGGACGGGGGGGAATTCACCCCTCCACTTT
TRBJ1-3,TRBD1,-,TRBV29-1,CSVGTDGNTIYF,TGCAGCGTCGGGACAGACGGAAACACCATATATTTT
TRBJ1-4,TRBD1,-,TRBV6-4,CASSDSDRGNEKLFF,TGTGCCAGCAGTGACTCCGACAGGGGGAATGAAAAACTGTTTTTT
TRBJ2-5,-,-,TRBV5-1,CASSPGPLRSSYETQYF,TGCGCCAGCAGCCCGGGTCCCCTTAGGTCTAGCTATGAGACCCAGTACTTC
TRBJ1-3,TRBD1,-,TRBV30,CAWSRGQGSAGNTIYF,TGTGCCTGGAGTCGGGGACAGGGGTCGGCTGGAAACACCATATATTTT
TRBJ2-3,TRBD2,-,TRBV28,CASSLAGGTTSTDTQYF,TGTGCCAGCAGTTTAGCGGGGGGGACCACTAGCACAGATACGCAGTATTTT
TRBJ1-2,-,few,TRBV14,CASSQERLGGYTF,TGTGCCAGCAGCCAAGAGCGGTTAGGCGGCTACACCTTC
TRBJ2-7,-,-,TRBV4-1,CASSPNPRLGDEQYF,TGCGCCAGCAGCCCCAACCCCCGACTAGGGGATGAGCAGTACTTC
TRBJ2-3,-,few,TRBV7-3,CASSSGVRTDTQYF,TGTGCCAGCAGCTCGGGGGTTCGGACAGATACGCAGTATTTT
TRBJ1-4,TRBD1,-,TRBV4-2,CASSQDQGGGEKLFF,TGTGCCAGCAGCCAGGACCAGGGGGGAGGTGAAAAACTGTTTTTT
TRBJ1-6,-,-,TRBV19,CASSGMGASPLHF,TGTGCCAGTAGTGGAATGGGGGCTTCACCCCTCCACTTT
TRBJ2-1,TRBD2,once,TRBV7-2,CASSPGRGPYNEQFF,TGTGCCAGCAGCCCAGGGAGGGGCCCCTACAATGAGCAGTTCTTC
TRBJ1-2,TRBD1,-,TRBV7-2,CASSLPTGGVDGYTF,TGTGCCAGCAGCTTACCGACAGGGGGCGTAGATGGCTACACCTTC
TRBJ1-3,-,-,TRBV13,CASSLDISGNTIYF,TGTGCCAGCAGCTTAGACATCTCTGGAAACACCATATATTTT
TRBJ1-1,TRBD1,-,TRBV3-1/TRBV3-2,CASSPPGQMEAFF,TGTGCCAGCAGCCCCCCGGGACAGATGGAAGCTTTCTTT
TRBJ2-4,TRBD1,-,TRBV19,CASSPQGNLAKNIQYF,TGTGCCAGTAGTCCACAGGGGAACCTAGCCAAAAACATTCAGTACTTC
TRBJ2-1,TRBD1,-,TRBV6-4,CASSAGQGEFYNEQFF,TGTGCCAGCAGTGCCGGACAGGGGGAGTTCTACAATGAGCAGTTCTTC
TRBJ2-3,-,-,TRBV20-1,CSAGAKDTQYF,TGCAGTGCTGGGGCGAAGGATACGCAGTATTTT
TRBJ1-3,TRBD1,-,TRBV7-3,CASSTGTGNTIYF,TGTGCCAGCTCGACAGGGACTGGAAACACCATATATTTT
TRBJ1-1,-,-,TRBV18,CASSRIVSGGPSNTEAFF,TGTGCCAGCTCCCGCATCGTCAGCGGCGGCCCCTCGAACACTGAAGCTTTCTTT
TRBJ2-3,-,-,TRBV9,CASSVTTREADTQYF,TGTGCCAGCAGCGTTACCACCAGGGAGGCAGATACGCAGTATTTT
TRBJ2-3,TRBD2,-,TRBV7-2,CASSSGLAGGRGTQYF,TGTGCCAGCAGCTCGGGACTAGCGGGGGGGCGCGGGACGCAGTATTTT
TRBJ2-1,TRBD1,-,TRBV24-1,CATSDLRTGPHNEQFF,TGTGCCACCAGTGATTTACGGACAGGCCCGCACAATGAGCAGTTCTTC
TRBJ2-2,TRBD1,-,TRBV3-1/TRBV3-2,CASSQVSTGGANTGELFF,TGTGCCAGCAGCCAAGTATCGACAGGGGGTGCGAACACCGGGGAGCTGTTTTTT
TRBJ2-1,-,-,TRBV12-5,CASGPGNEQFF,TGTGCTAGTGGTCCCGGCAATGAGCAGTTCTTC
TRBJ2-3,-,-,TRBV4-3,CASSQDLAEDTDTQYF,TGCGCCAGCAGCCAAGATCTGGCAGAAGACACAGATACGCAGTATTTT
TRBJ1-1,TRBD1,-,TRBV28,CASSLAGQGRLAEAFF,TGTGCCAGCAGCCTGGCCGGACAGGGAAGGCTGGCTGAAGCTTTCTTT
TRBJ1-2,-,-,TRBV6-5,CASSDAGYGYTF,TGTGCCAGCAGCGACGCGGGATATGGCTACACCTTC
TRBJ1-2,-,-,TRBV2,CASTTISGQYHGYTF,TGTGCCAGCACCACCATCTCGGGACAATACCATGGCTACACCTTC
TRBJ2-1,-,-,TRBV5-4,CASRAAASALNEQFF,TGTGCCAGCAGGGCGGCCGCGTCCGCCCTCAATGAGCAGTTCTTC
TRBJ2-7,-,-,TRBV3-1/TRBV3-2,CASSQGRGTGLTEQYF,TGTGCCAGCAGCCAAGGAAGAGGTACAGGGCTAACCGAGCAGTACTTC
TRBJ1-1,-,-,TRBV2,CASKNQWNTEAFF,TGTGCCAGCAAGAATCAGTGGAACACTGAAGCTTTCTTT
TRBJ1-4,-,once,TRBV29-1,CSAPDQGGKLFF,TGCAGCGCCCCGGACCAAGGGGGAAAACTGTTTTTT
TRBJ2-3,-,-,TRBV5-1,CASQSGFGESPDTQYF,TGCGCCAGCCAAAGTGGTTTCGGGGAGTCCCCAGATACGCAGTATTTT
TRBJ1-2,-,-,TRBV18,CASSPRDSGGLDGYTF,TGTGCCAGCTCACCCAGAGACTCGGGGGGGCTGGATGGCTACACCTTC
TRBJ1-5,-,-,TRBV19,CASSPGFQPQHF,TGTGCCAGTAGCCCAGGGTTTCAGCCCCAGCATTTT
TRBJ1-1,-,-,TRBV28,CASSTPMTGNTEAFF,TGTGCCAGCAGTACCCCCATGACAGGGAACACTGAAGCTTTCTTT
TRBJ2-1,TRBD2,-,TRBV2,CASSVPSGGALNEQFF,TGTGCCAGCAGTGTCCCTAGCGGGGGGGCCCTCAATGAGCAGTTCTTC
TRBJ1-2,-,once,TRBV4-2,CASSQDSSGLTNYGYTF,TGTGCCAGCAGCCAAGACTCGAGCGGACTTACAAACTATGGCTACACCTTC
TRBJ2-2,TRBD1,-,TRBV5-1,CASSGDSRNTGELFF,TGCGCCAGCAGCGGGGACAGCCGGAACACCGGGGAGCTGTTTTTT
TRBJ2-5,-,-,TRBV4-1,CASSQEGRPSETQYF,TGCGCCAGCAGCCAAGAGGGGCGGCCGTCGGAGACCCAGTACTTC
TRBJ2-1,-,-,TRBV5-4,CASSSGGHNEQFF,TGTGCCAGCAGCTCCGGGGGGCACAATGAGCAGTTCTTC
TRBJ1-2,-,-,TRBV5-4,CASSLGGDSYGYTF,TGTGCCAGCAGCTTGGGAGGGGACTCCTATGGCTACACCTTC
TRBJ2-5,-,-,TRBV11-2,CASSAQGAGGLETQYF,TGTGCCAGCAGCGCCCAGGGGGCGGGGGGGCTTGAGACCCAGTACTTC
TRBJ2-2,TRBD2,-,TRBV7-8,CASSPVRAGTTGELFF,TGTGCCAGCAGCCCCGTACGAGCGGGAACCACCGGGGAGCTGTTTTTT
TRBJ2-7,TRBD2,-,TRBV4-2,CASSQDRTRGEQYF,TGTGCCAGCAGCCAAGATCGGACTAGAGGCGAGCAGTACTTC
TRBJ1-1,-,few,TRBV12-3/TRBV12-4,CASTDRNTEAFF,TGTGCCAGCACCGACAGGAACACTGAAGCTTTCTTT
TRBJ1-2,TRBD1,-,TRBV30,CAWRETGGDYGYTF,TGTGCCTGGAGGGAGACAGGGGGCGACTATGGCTACACCTTC
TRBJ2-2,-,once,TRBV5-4,CASSPRGGGDTGELFF,TGTGCCAGCAGCCCCCGCGGTGGGGGCGACACCGGGGAGCTGTTTTTT
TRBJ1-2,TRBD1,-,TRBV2,CAGTRGLIGYTF,TGTGCCGGGACTAGGGGGCTTATTGGCTACACCTTC